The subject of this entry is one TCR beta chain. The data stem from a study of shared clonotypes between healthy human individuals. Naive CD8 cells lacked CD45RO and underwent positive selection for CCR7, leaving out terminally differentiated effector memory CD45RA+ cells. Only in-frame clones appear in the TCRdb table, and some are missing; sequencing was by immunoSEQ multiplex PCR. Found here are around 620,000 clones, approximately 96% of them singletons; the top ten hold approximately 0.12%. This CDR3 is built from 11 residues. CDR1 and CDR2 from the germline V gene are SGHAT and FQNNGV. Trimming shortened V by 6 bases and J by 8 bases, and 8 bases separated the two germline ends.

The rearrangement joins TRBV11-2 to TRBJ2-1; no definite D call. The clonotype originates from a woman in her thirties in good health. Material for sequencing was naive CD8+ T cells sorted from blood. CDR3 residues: CASRSSYEQFF. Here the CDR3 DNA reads TGTGCCAGCAGGTCCAGTTATGAGCAGTTCTTC.